The 9 T cell receptor beta chains given below trace back to one sample, sequenced in a study of a mutant IDH1 vaccine in newly diagnosed glioma (dated by TCRdb to the early 2020s). Library preparation used the immunoSEQ multiplex PCR assay. The clones in this table, taken by TCRdb from immuneACCESS, are in-frame only. Not every clone is retained; where verified, under half of the shortfall comes from an unresolved V gene, and the cause of the rest is unknown. The sample table records around 50,000 clones; just over 85% of these occur just once. 2% to 3% of the sample lies in the top ten. What this sample's time point label stands for: baseline, week 1 (first vaccination visit). The sample's treatment or condition label, decoded: pre-vaccination baseline after standard-of-care therapy. The sample in question was PBMCs, obtained from a glioma patient treated with radiotherapy, temozolomide or both. The receptor set was obtained from a middle-aged man with glioma.

As concerns this clone: Its ends do not fully match the called genes, so a read error is possible. CDR3 in DNA: TGTGCTAGCAGCTCCCAGGCGGAGACCCAGTACTTC. Its protein is CASSSQAETQYF. The chain uses TRBV7-7 and TRBJ2-5; no firm D call. Germline V lookup: CDR1 SSHAT, CDR2 FNYEAQ (reference sequence). CDR3 length: 12 amino acids. The full variable domain, with the rest looked up from reference TRBV7-7 and TRBJ2-5, is GAGVSQSPRYKVTKRGQDVTLRCDPISSHATLYWYQQALGQGPEFLTYFNYEAQPDKSGLPSDRFSAERPEGSISTLTIQRTEQRDSAMYRCASSSQAETQYFGPGTRLLVL.

This chain joins TRBV29-1 and TRBJ1-1; D call uncertain. The CDR3 contains 12 residues. Germline CDR1 is SQVTM and CDR2 is ANQGSEA. Trimming pared 4 bases from V and 4 bases from J, leaving 10 bases between. CDR3 coding DNA: TGCAGCGTTGTAACACCCGCCACTGAAGCTTTCTTT. Its translation: CSVVTPATEAFF. The full variable domain, completed using reference TRBV29-1 and TRBJ1-1, is SAVISQKPSRDICQRGTSLTIQCQVDSQVTMMFWYRQQPGQSLTLIATANQGSEATYESGFVIDKFPISRPNLTFSTLTVSNMSPEDSSIYLCSVVTPATEAFFGQGTRLTVV.

The rearrangement joins TRBV15 to TRBJ2-7, with TRBD2 as a possible D gene (6 bases). V lost 1 base to trimming and J lost 2 bases, with 6 bases between them. Germline V gene data show CDR1 as LNHNV and CDR2 as YYDKDF (reference sequence). CDR3 size: 13 residues. In DNA form, the CDR3 reads TGTGCCACCAGCAGAGGACTAGCCTACGAGCAGTACTTC. Amino acids: CATSRGLAYEQYF.

The chain uses TRBV19 and TRBJ2-3; D remains unclear. Trimming removed 7 bases at V and 4 bases at J, with 12 bases between. The V gene's germline CDR1 is LNHDA and CDR2 SQIVND (reference sequence). There are 13 residues in the CDR3. CDR3: CASTRSPPDTQYF. The CDR3, as DNA: TGTGCCAGTACTCGATCCCCCCCAGATACGCAGTATTTT.

This chain uses TRBV21-1 with TRBJ2-7. TRBV21-1 is assigned pseudogene status. CDR3 size: 14 residues. CDR3 in DNA: TGTGCCAGCACCTCGCACGGCCAAACCTACGAGCAGTACTTC. Encoded protein: CASTSHGQTYEQYF.

This chain links TRBV7-2 with TRBJ2-1; D could derive from TRBD1 or TRBD2 (6 bases each). The ends were cut back, 1 base at V and 9 bases at J, with 13 bases in the middle. Germline CDR1 and CDR2: SGHTA and FQGNSA. This CDR3 is 14 amino acids long. CDR3 nucleotides: TGTGCCAGCAGCTTAGGGGGGGCTACACGTGAGCAGTTCTTC. Encoded protein: CASSLGGATREQFF.

The J gene is TRBJ2-7, the V gene TRBV6-5, with D perhaps assigned TRBD1 or TRBD2 (5 bases each). The CDR3 has 14 residues. The V and J ends lost 2 bases and 2 bases respectively, with 10 bases between them. Germline CDR1 is MNHEY and CDR2 is SVGAGI. DNA for the CDR3: TGTGCCAGCAGTTACGCCCGGGGACCCTACGAGCAGTACTTC. As protein: CASSYARGPYEQYF.

The chain uses TRBV7-9 and TRBJ2-5; a weak D match, TRBD1 (5 bases). Trimming took off 6 bases at V and 4 bases at J, with 18 bases between the two ends. The CDR3 covers 15 residues. Germline V CDR1 and CDR2: SEHNR, FQNEAQ (reference sequence). The chain's CDR3 is CASSLPLGPVETQYF. DNA of the CDR3: TGTGCCAGCAGTTTACCTTTGGGGCCGGTAGAGACCCAGTACTTC.

The chain combines TRBV6-5 with TRBJ2-5, with D unclear. The tail of the sequence fits TRBJ2-7 better, so the J call may be wrong. The CDR3 runs to 12 residues. CDR1 MNHEY and CDR2 SVGAGI come from the germline V gene. The CDR3: CASSSPTYEQYF. CDR3 bases: TGTGCCAGCAGTTCCCCAACCTACGAGCAGTACTTC.